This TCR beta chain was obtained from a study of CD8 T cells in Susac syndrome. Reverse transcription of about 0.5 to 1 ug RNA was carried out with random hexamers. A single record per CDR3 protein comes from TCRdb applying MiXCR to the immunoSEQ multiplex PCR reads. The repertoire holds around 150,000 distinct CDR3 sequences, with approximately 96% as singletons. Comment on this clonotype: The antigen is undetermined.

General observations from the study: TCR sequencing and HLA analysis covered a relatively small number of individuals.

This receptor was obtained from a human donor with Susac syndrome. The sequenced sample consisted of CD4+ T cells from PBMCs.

For the CDR3, the DNA is TGTGCCAGCAGGGCAGGGGAGAAGCCCCAGCATTTT. As protein: CASRAGEKPQHF. This sequence joins TRBV2 and TRBJ1-5, with D tentatively TRBD1 (6 bases). The germline V gene has CDR1 SNHLY and CDR2 FYNNEI. The CDR3 covers 12 residues. V lost 6 bases and J lost 8, with 11 bases in between.